This TCR beta chain was retrieved from a study of shared clonotypes between healthy human individuals. The overall study: Plates per donor: three CD4 naive, three CD4 memory, two CD8 naive, one CD8 memory.

Overall study findings and caveats: The study drew on few donors, limiting represented genetic and exposure-history diversity.

TCRdb's copy holds only in-frame clones and misses some; the assay was immunoSEQ multiplex PCR. The data hold about 1 million clones, with around 74% observed a single time. This clone showed up just a few times. Its specificity is not known. V lost 4 bases, J lost 1 base, and 8 bases stayed unmatched. This CDR3 has 15 amino acids. The germline V gene has CDR1 SGHRS and CDR2 YFSETQ. The chain uses TRBV5-1 and TRBJ2-7; 7 nucleotides line up with TRBD1. The clonotype comes from a man younger than 35 in good health. Sequenced sample: memory CD4+ T cells sorted from blood. As to subset: CD45RA-negative fraction. CDR3 sequence (DNA): TGCGCCAGCAGCCAGAGACAGGGTGAATCCTACGAGCAGTACTTC. Its translation: CASSQRQGESYEQYF.